These 17 T cell receptor beta chains originate from one sample sequenced in a study of blood T cell repertoires in COVID-19. Assay used: immunoSEQ multiplex PCR; TCRdb lists only in-frame clones, some missing. The repertoire holds roughly 360,000 clones, with more than 70% as singletons. Material for sequencing was PBMCs or T cells enriched from blood (not recorded which). The receptors come from a man aged 25-45 years who had recovered from COVID-19.

CDR3 region: CASSAGGAIYNEQFF. The CDR3, as DNA: TGTGCCAGCAGCGCGGGGGGGGCCATCTACAATGAGCAGTTCTTC. V and J are TRBV27 and TRBJ2-1; TRBD2 matches at 9 bases. Trimming cost V 6 bases and J 3 bases; bases outside gene matches: 6. Germline-derived CDR1 and CDR2 are MNHEY and SMNVEV (reference sequence). The CDR3 covers 15 residues.

This chain connects TRBV6-5 to TRBJ2-7; maybe TRBD2 (6 bases). Germline CDR1 MNHEY, CDR2 SVGAGI. V dropped 6 bases and J dropped 7 bases, with 19 bases sitting between them. This CDR3 has 14 residues. The CDR3 here is CASRDGGPAGEQYF. The CDR3 bases are TGTGCCAGCAGGGACGGCGGGCCAGCGGGTGAGCAGTACTTC.

This rearrangement joins TRBV27 to TRBJ2-1; possibly TRBD2 for D (6 bases). The V gene lost 1 base and the J gene lost 6 bases, with 13 bases spanning the gap. The CDR3 is 15 amino acids. Germline V gene data show CDR1 as MNHEY and CDR2 as SMNVEV (reference sequence). CDR3 in amino acids: CASSLYGGDRNEQFF. The CDR3 nucleotides are TGTGCCAGCAGTTTATATGGCGGGGATCGCAATGAGCAGTTCTTC.

The V call is TRBV6-1, the J call TRBJ2-5; D possibly corresponds to TRBD1 (5 bases). The CDR3 covers 16 residues. V lost 2 bases to trimming and J lost 1 base, with 14 bases between them. The germline V gene encodes CDR1 MNHNS and CDR2 SASEGT. In DNA, the CDR3 is TGTGCCAGCAGTGAAAATTTGCAGGGTGGCCAAGAGACCCAGTACTTC. This codes for CASSENLQGGQETQYF.

The chain combines TRBV5-1 with TRBJ1-6, with 9 bases matching TRBD1. With V trimmed by 4 bases and J by 10 bases, 6 bases remained unmatched. The CDR3 is made up of 14 amino acids. CDR1 and CDR2 (germline): SGHRS, YFSETQ. The CDR3 here is CASSPWTGESPLHF. CDR3 sequence (DNA): TGCGCCAGCAGCCCATGGACAGGGGAGTCACCCCTCCACTTT.

This clone was counted a single time. The chain has TRBV3-1 (or the pseudogene TRBV3-2) and TRBJ1-1, with a tentative D call TRBD1 (6 bases). V was clipped by 2 bases and J by 2 bases, with 12 bases between them. The CDR3 has 15 residues. Per the germline V gene, CDR1 is LGHDT and CDR2 is YNNKEL (reference sequence). As DNA, the CDR3 is TGTGCCAGCAGCCAACTTGGACAGCCTAACACTGAAGCTTTCTTT. It translates to CASSQLGQPNTEAFF.

The chain employs TRBV4-1 and TRBJ1-4; D remains ambiguous. Germline values: CDR1 MGHRA, CDR2 YSYEKL. This CDR3 comprises 15 residues. Trimming removed 3 bases from V and 4 bases from J, with 12 bases in between. The CDR3 nucleotides are TGCGCCAGCAGCCATATCTCGTTAGATAATGAAAAACTGTTTTTT. It yields the protein CASSHISLDNEKLFF.

The chain combines TRBV6-5 with TRBJ2-1; the D is unclear. The CDR3 is made up of 13 amino acids. The V gene's germline CDR1 is MNHEY and CDR2 SVGAGI. V lost 7 bases and J 9 bases, leaving 16 bases between the germline ends. The CDR3 nucleotides read TGTGCCAGCATCATTTCGGGTTTCGGTGAGCAGTTCTTC. Amino acids: CASIISGFGEQFF.

The rearrangement joins TRBV21-1 to TRBJ1-2. TRBV21-1 is shown as a pseudogene. The CDR3 contains 15 residues. The DNA for the CDR3 is TGTGCCAGCAGCCGACCCCGTGCGGGTCAGTATGGCTACACCTTC. This translates into CASSRPRAGQYGYTF.

The chain recombines TRBV12-3 or TRBV12-4 with TRBJ2-3; a possible D gene is TRBD1 (5 bases). V was shortened by 3 bases and J by 11 bases, with 12 bases between the two germline ends. The CDR3 sequence is 12 residues long. CDR3 loop: CASSFSAQGQYF. The DNA for the CDR3 is TGTGCCAGCAGTTTCTCCGCTCAGGGGCAGTATTTT.

V and J are TRBV14 and TRBJ1-4; TRBD1 agrees at 9 bases. The CDR3 length is 18 residues. Trimming at V came to 0 bases and at J to 0 bases, leaving 5 bases not matched to a gene. The germline V gene has CDR1 SGHDN and CDR2 FVKESK. The CDR3 bases are TGTGCCAGCAGCCAAGATACAGGGGGCGACGCAACTAATGAAAAACTGTTTTTT. Its translation: CASSQDTGGDATNEKLFF.

This chain connects TRBV6-2 or TRBV6-3 to TRBJ1-1, with D tentatively TRBD1 (5 bases). The V gene lost 4 bases and the J gene lost 8 bases, with 23 bases spanning the gap. The CDR3 is 16 amino acids. CDR1 and CDR2 from the germline V gene are MNHEY and SVGEGT. In nucleotides, the CDR3 is TGTGCCAGCAGTTTCACCAATCTCCCCATGGACAAGGAAGCTTTCTTT. Amino acid sequence: CASSFTNLPMDKEAFF.

This chain links TRBV4-3 with TRBJ2-3, with D hard to call. V lost 0 bases, J lost 0 bases, and 7 bases lay in between. CDR1 and CDR2 (germline): LGHNA, YSLEER. The CDR3 has 15 residues. The CDR3 here is CASSQEAHSTDTQYF. The CDR3 region has the DNA TGCGCCAGCAGCCAAGAGGCCCATAGCACAGATACGCAGTATTTT.

This clone was recorded once. V and J are TRBV6-5 and TRBJ1-5; no firm D call. Per the germline V gene, CDR1 is MNHEY and CDR2 is SVGAGI. The CDR3 is 14 residues long. The V end was cut by 4 bases, the J end by 0 bases, with 7 bases between. The CDR3 nucleotides are TGTGCCAGCAGTTTCGCGGGTAGCAATCAGCCCCAGCATTTT. This translates into CASSFAGSNQPQHF.

This clone was recorded only once. This chain joins TRBV10-3 and TRBJ2-5; weak D call: TRBD1 (5 bases). V was trimmed by 2 bases and J by 3 bases, leaving 7 bases between them. Germline V gives CDR1 ENHRY, CDR2 SYGVKD. CDR3 length: 13 amino acids. CDR3 DNA: TGTGCCATCAGTGAGGCCAGGGAAGAGACCCAGTACTTC. Its protein is CAISEAREETQYF.

This chain uses TRBV9 with TRBJ1-3; D is uncertain. Trimming pared 4 bases from V and 0 bases from J, leaving 8 bases between. This CDR3 spans 14 amino acids. The germline V gene has CDR1 SGDLS and CDR2 YYNGEE. The CDR3: CASSIDNSGNTIYF. As DNA, the CDR3 is TGTGCCAGCAGCATCGACAACTCTGGAAACACCATATATTTT. Using reference TRBV9 and TRBJ1-3 for the parts outside the CDR3, the full variable domain is DSGVTQTPKHLITATGQRVTLRCSPRSGDLSVYWYQQSLDQGLQFLIQYYNGEERAKGNILERFSAQQFPDLHSELNLSSLELGDSALYFCASSIDNSGNTIYFGEGSWLTVV.

This sequence joins TRBV6-5 and TRBJ1-3, with D unresolved. The CDR3 has 16 residues. V was trimmed by 0 bases and J by 0 bases, leaving 9 bases between them. Germline V lookup: CDR1 MNHEY, CDR2 SVGAGI. The CDR3 loop is CASSYSESASGNTIYF. For the CDR3, the DNA is TGTGCCAGCAGTTACTCCGAGAGCGCCTCTGGAAACACCATATATTTT.